This T cell receptor beta chain was identified in a study of CD8 T cells in Susac syndrome. Overall study findings and caveats: Peak Susac CD8+ clonal expansion was seen in TEMRA cells and active patients.

Random hexamers were used to reverse transcribe the RNA input (roughly 0.5 to 1 ug). The authors amplified TCR beta CDR3 across 54 Vbeta and 13 Jbeta using immunoSEQ multiplex PCR. One entry per CDR3 protein, called by TCRdb with MiXCR from the immunoSEQ multiplex PCR reads. The sample consists of under 200,000 distinct CDR3 sequences, approximately 95% of them appearing once. As to this clonotype: What it binds is unknown.

Per the germline V gene, CDR1 is LNHNV and CDR2 is YYDKDF (reference sequence). The CDR3 has 15 amino acids. The germline V and J ends were trimmed by 0 bases and 10 bases, with 15 bases remaining between them. Sequencing of TCR beta, carried out with a high-throughput approach, was applied to CD8+ and CD4+ T cells from the blood. TEMRA cells underwent FACS enrichment and CD8+ and CD4+ T cells underwent negative isolation. Sequences were obtained from CD8+ T cells from PBMCs. The receptor was derived from a human donor with Susac syndrome. The chain employs TRBV15 and TRBJ1-4; possibly TRBD1 for D (5 bases). CDR3 sequence (DNA): TGTGCCACCAGCAGAGATTACTCCGGTGGGGGAAAACTGTTTTTT. This encodes CATSRDYSGGGKLFF.